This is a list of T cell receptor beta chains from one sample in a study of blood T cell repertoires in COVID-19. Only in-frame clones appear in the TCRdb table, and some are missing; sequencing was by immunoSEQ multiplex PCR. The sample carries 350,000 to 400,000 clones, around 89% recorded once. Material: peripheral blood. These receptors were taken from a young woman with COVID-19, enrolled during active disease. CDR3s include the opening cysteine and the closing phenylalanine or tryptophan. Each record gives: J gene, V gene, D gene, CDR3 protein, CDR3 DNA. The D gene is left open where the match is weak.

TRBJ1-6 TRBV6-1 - CASSEARGPPLHF TGTGCCAGCAGTGAAGCTAGGGGCCCACCCCTCCACTTT
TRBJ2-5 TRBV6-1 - CASSERGRGGETQYF TGTGCCAGCAGTGAAAGGGGCAGGGGCGGAGAGACCCAGTACTTC
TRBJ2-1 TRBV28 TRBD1 CASSFPGGIESEQFF TGTGCCAGCAGTTTCCCAGGGGGTATAGAAAGTGAGCAGTTCTTC
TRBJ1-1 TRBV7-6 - CASSEDRGMNTEAFF TGTGCCAGCAGTGAGGACCGAGGGATGAACACTGAAGCTTTCTTT
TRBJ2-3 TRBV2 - CASSVMGGAQDTDTQYF TGTGCCAGCAGTGTAATGGGGGGAGCTCAAGACACAGATACGCAGTATTTT
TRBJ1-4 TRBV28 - CASSRGGANEKLFF TGTGCCAGCAGCCGAGGGGGTGCTAATGAAAAACTGTTTTTT
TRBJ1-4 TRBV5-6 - CASSLARSEKLFF TGTGCCAGCAGCTTGGCCCGGTCTGAAAAACTGTTTTTT
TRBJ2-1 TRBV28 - CASRQENRRVYNEQFF TGTGCCAGCAGACAGGAGAATCGACGTGTTTACAATGAGCAGTTCTTC
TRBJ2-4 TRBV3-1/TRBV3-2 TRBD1 CASSQRQGYSLAKNIQYF TGTGCCAGCAGCCAACGACAGGGGTATTCCTTAGCCAAAAACATTCAGTACTTC
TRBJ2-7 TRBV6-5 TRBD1 CASSDRGLDSYEQYF TGTGCCAGCAGCGACAGGGGGCTCGACTCCTACGAGCAGTACTTC
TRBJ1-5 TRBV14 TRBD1 CASSQPRGPNQPQHF TGTGCCAGCAGCCAACCCAGGGGGCCAAATCAGCCCCAGCATTTT
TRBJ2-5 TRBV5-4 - CASSLEGRGANQETQYF TGTGCCAGCAGCTTGGAAGGGCGGGGAGCCAACCAAGAGACCCAGTACTTC
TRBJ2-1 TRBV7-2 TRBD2 CASSLPPGGFSYNEQFF TGTGCCAGCAGCTTACCCCCGGGAGGCTTTTCCTACAATGAGCAGTTCTTC